These T cell receptor beta chains were read from a single sample in a study of CD8 T cells in ankylosing spondylitis. In TCRdb, the 5' RACE reads were re-called with MiXCR into one record per CDR3 protein. The data contain around 300,000 distinct CDR3 sequences, 11% of them singletons. The source material was blood, either unsorted or a sorted T cell fraction (not recorded which). The receptor source for this set is a female donor with ankylosing spondylitis or in good health (not recorded which). Each CDR3 is given with its conserved first and last residue. D genes are given only for firm matches. Clone size is not always given. Where it is, it says once, few, many or a class for expanded clones.

J gene | D gene | clone size | V gene | CDR3 DNA | CDR3 protein
TRBJ2-1 | TRBD2 | few | TRBV5-7 | TGTGCCAGCAGCTTATGGAGCGGGGACTACAATGAGCAGTTCTTC | CASSLWSGDYNEQFF
TRBJ1-4 | NA | many | TRBV7-2 | TGTGCCAGCAGCCGACTACAGGGTGCTAATGAAAAACTGTTTTTT | CASSRLQGANEKLFF
TRBJ2-5 | NA | few | TRBV5-6 | TGTGCCAGCAGCTTGAGACAGACGGAGACCCAGTACTTC | CASSLRQTETQYF
TRBJ2-3 | NA | NA | TRBV7-9 | TGTGCCAGCAGCTTAGCTTCCTCTCCTCGCGCAGATACGCAGTATTTT | CASSLASSPRADTQYF
TRBJ2-2 | NA | many | TRBV5-1 | TGCGCCAGCAGCTCCGATGCCGGGAGCACCGGGGAGCTGTTTTTT | CASSSDAGSTGELFF
TRBJ2-7 | NA | many | TRBV14 | TGTGCCAGCAGCCAAGTTCCAGAAGCCGAGCAGTACTTC | CASSQVPEAEQYF
TRBJ2-5 | TRBD1 | few | TRBV3-1 | TGTGCCAGCAGCCAAGATTTGGGACAGCAAGAGACCCAGTACTTC | CASSQDLGQQETQYF
TRBJ2-7 | TRBD2 | many | TRBV5-1 | TGCGCCAGTTCTAGAACCGGGACTAGAGGGATCGACGAGCAGTACTTC | CASSRTGTRGIDEQYF
TRBJ2-2 | TRBD2 | NA | TRBV27 | TGTGCCAGCTGTGGACTAGCGGGAGTAGACACCGGGGAGCTGTTTTTT | CASCGLAGVDTGELFF
TRBJ2-5 | TRBD1 | NA | TRBV20-1 | TGCAGTGCTAGTTTCGGGGACAGGCAAGAGACCCAGTACTTC | CSASFGDRQETQYF
TRBJ2-2 | TRBD1 | many | TRBV5-1 | TGCGCCAGCAGTTCGGACAGGGGACCGGAGCTGTTTTTT | CASSSDRGPELFF
TRBJ2-5 | NA | NA | TRBV5-5 | TGTGCCAGCAGCTTGGGGGGCGCGCAGACATTTATTAAAGAGACCCAGTACTTC | CASSLGGAQTFIKETQYF
TRBJ1-6 | NA | few | TRBV28 | TGTGCCAGCAGTTTTGGGACGGGCAATTCACCCCTCCACTTT | CASSFGTGNSPLHF
TRBJ1-1 | TRBD1 | many | TRBV29-1 | TGCAGCGTTGACCGGGACAGGGTGGCTGGAGCTTTCTTT | CSVDRDRVAGAFF
TRBJ2-3 | NA | NA | TRBV7-2 | TGTGCCAGCAGCGCATGGGGCTTAGACGGGGGGCGGGATACGCAGTATTTT | CASSAWGLDGGRDTQYF
TRBJ2-2 | NA | NA | TRBV5-1 | TGCGCCAGCAGCTTAAAGGGCCCCGGGGAGCTGTTTTTT | CASSLKGPGELFF
TRBJ2-2 | NA | many | TRBV12-3/TRBV12-4 | TGTGCCAGCAGTGACACCCCGAACACCGGGGAGCTGTTTTTT | CASSDTPNTGELFF
TRBJ2-2 | NA | NA | TRBV6-5 | TGTGCCAGCAGTTACCTAGGCGGGACGAACACCGGGGAGCTGTTTTTT | CASSYLGGTNTGELFF
TRBJ2-1 | NA | many | TRBV29-1 | TGCAGCGCCGGGCGAGGTGGTGGGAATAACAATGAGCAGTTCTTC | CSAGRGGGNNNEQFF
TRBJ2-1 | TRBD2 | NA | TRBV7-7 | TGTGCCAGCAGCCCGGGGACTAGCGGGAGGGCCTACAATGAGCAGTTCTTC | CASSPGTSGRAYNEQFF
TRBJ2-3 | NA | many | TRBV12-3/TRBV12-4 | TGTGCCAGCAGTTTAGGCGGGCCGAATACGCAGTATTTT | CASSLGGPNTQYF
TRBJ2-1 | TRBD2 | many | TRBV20-1 | TGCAGTGGCCAGGGACTAGCGGGAGGAGGTGAGCAGTTCTTC | CSGQGLAGGGEQFF